This entry describes one TCR beta chain. Its target is not known. The record originates from a study of T cell responses to AZD1222 COVID-19 vaccine. Regarding the study as a whole: The sample set comprised mostly white British donors with more females, and clonal diversity was possibly underestimated.

The data were produced by immunoSEQ multiplex PCR, yet TCRdb's version contains in-frame clones alone and is incomplete. The repertoire consists of 100,000 or so clones, with approximately 84% occurring once and the leading ten covering 16%. The CDR3 sequence is 15 residues long. The germline V gene has CDR1 SGDLS and CDR2 YYNGEE. Deletions cut 0 bases from V and 2 bases from J, with 12 bases between. The chain carries TRBV9 and TRBJ2-7; no firm D call. This TCR was sampled from an adult in good health. Sequences were derived from peripheral blood, sampled on day 0 of AZD1222 vaccination. The CDR3 reads CASSVEVGTAYEQYF. As DNA, the CDR3 is TGTGCCAGCAGCGTAGAAGTGGGAACCGCCTACGAGCAGTACTTC. Full variable domain (rest looked up from reference TRBV9 and TRBJ2-7): DSGVTQTPKHLITATGQRVTLRCSPRSGDLSVYWYQQSLDQGLQFLIQYYNGEERAKGNILERFSAQQFPDLHSELNLSSLELGDSALYFCASSVEVGTAYEQYFGPGTRLTVT.